This T cell receptor beta chain comes out of a study of blood T cell repertoires in COVID-19 (dated by TCRdb to about 2020). Regarding the complete study: Collaborator samples came from the United States, Italy and Spain and covered acute and convalescent phases of COVID-19. The prospective study material was composed of cDNA or gDNA derived from T cells, B-cell-depleted T cells, or PBMCs. The dataset comprised deeply sampled blood TCRbeta repertoires from subjects exposed to, actively infected with, or recovered from COVID-19. Where available, HLA class I and class II types were obtained from metadata supplied by the sample provider rather than from assay-based typing. Nearly every sample came with metadata listing a de-identified subject ID, COVID-19 status, age in years and sex. The samples were drawn from two sources: the first 160 participants of the ongoing ImmuneRACE study, and 1,000 to 1,500 subjects contributed by 6 global collaborators. The repertoires were released in a freely available public database intended as a resource for research on the immune response to SARS-CoV-2.

The CDR3 holds 15 amino acids from the cysteine to the phenylalanine. Only CDR3 DNA is held: 45 bases, read in frame from base 1. Per the germline V gene, MNHNS is the CDR1 and SASEGT is the CDR2. V gives up 2 bases and J gives up 5 bases, and the segment between their germline ends measures 13 bases. In the case of this clone: No antigen is known for it. No much larger clone is present one base from it, and per-base qualities are unavailable.

The collaborating institutions used their own protocols to collect whole blood in K2EDTA tubes. For TCRbeta analysis, collaborators shipped samples as frozen whole blood, isolated PBMCs, or DNA extracted from either of those sample types. Study-level results and caveats: The quantity of clinical and demographic metadata differed by source and by participant and was supplied without curation.

The immunoSEQ Assay, a bias-controlled multiplex PCR, was used to amplify TCRbeta CDR3 regions from genomic DNA. The published analysis was carried out like this. The number of nucleated cells in each sample was estimated by amplification of reference gene primers within the assay. Sequence reads were collapsed and filtered to measure the absolute abundance of every unique TCRbeta CDR3 rearrangement. For each sample, productive Simpson clonality was calculated by taking the square root of Simpson's diversity index across productive rearrangements. The source is immuneACCESS, and TCRdb retained only in-frame sequences with V and J called. Part of the clones is not carried over; for the studies checked, unresolved V genes explain less than half of this, and the remainder is unexplained. The V and J calls and clone size come from that table; D and trimming were worked out from the DNA. The sample includes 95,000 to 150,000 clones, with approximately 90% observed a single time. The top ten clones comprise 1.5% of the sample.

Recombination connected TRBV6-1 to TRBJ1-5; the D gene assignment is ambiguous. The TCR comes from a human donor in a cohort sampled during active COVID-19. Input material: peripheral blood. The CDR3 region has the sequence CASSERGFVHQPQHF. The nucleotide sequence is TGTGCCAGCAGTGAAAGAGGATTCGTACATCAGCCCCAGCATTTT.